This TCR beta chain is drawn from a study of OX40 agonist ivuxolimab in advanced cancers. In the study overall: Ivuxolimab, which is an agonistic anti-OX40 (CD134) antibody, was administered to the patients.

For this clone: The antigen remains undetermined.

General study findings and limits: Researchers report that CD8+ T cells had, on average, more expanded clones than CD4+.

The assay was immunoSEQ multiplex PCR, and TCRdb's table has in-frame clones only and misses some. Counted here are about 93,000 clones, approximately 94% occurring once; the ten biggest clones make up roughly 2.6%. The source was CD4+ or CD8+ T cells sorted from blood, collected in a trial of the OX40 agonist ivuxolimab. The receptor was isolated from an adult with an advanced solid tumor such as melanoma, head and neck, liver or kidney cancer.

CDR3 nucleotide sequence: TGCAGCGTTGAAGTCCCGGACAGTTCCTACGAGCAGTACTTC. It is translated as CSVEVPDSSYEQYF. The chain combines TRBV29-1 with TRBJ2-7; TRBD1 might be the D (6 bases). This CDR3 has 14 amino acids. Germline V lookup: CDR1 SQVTM, CDR2 ANQGSEA. V was trimmed by 1 base and J by 1 base, leaving 11 bases between them.